Each of the 11 T cell receptor beta chains below was sequenced from the same sample in a study of T cells in Graves' hyperthyroidism and ophthalmopathy. Researchers amplified the TCR beta CDR3 regions from RNA transcripts. Initially, a first-round RT-PCR of the TCR CDR3 employed the HTBI primer set. TCRdb independently ran MiXCR on the multiplex PCR reads; one entry per CDR3 protein. The sample comprises about 840,000 distinct CDR3 sequences, 38% of which are singletons, and 7% to 10% rests with the top ten. The sample consisted of blood. The receptors originated from a man between 18 and 35 years old with Graves' hyperthyroidism.

The gene calls are TRBV10-3 and TRBJ1-6, with TRBD1 as a possible D gene (5 bases). Trimming cost V 10 bases and J 7 bases, with 23 bases left between them. Germline V lookup: CDR1 ENHRY, CDR2 SYGVKD. There are 16 residues in the CDR3. CDR3 protein: CASRLQAGTENSPLHF. CDR3 nucleotide sequence: TGTGCCAGCAGACTCCAAGCCGGGACGGAAAATTCACCCCTCCACTTT.

This clonotype has a handful of counts. This chain connects TRBV7-9 to TRBJ2-2, with a weak D call TRBD2 (6 bases). Trimming pared 5 bases from V and 1 base from J, leaving 17 bases between. The CDR3 covers 17 residues. The germline CDR1 and CDR2 sequences are SEHNR and FQNEAQ (reference sequence). DNA for the CDR3: TGTGCCAGCAGCCCCCGCTTAGGCGGGATGAACACCGGGGAGCTGTTTTTT. Its protein is CASSPRLGGMNTGELFF.

This clonotype was seen a few times. The chain uses TRBV25-1 and TRBJ2-7; D is unclear. Germline CDR1 MGHDK, CDR2 SYGVNS. Trimming pared 5 bases from V and 6 bases from J, leaving 11 bases between. CDR3 size: 12 residues. This chain's CDR3 is CASSSRIGEQYF. The DNA of the CDR3 is TGTGCCAGCAGTTCCCGAATTGGCGAGCAGTACTTC.

At least ten counts were recorded for this clonotype. V and J are TRBV15 and TRBJ1-5; D is unclear. CDR1 is LNHNV, CDR2 YYDKDF, per germline (reference sequence). The CDR3 runs to 14 residues. Trimming pared 1 base from V and 4 bases from J, leaving 8 bases between. In nucleotides, the CDR3 is TGTGCCACCAGCAGAGGAGTGCAGAATCAGCCCCAGCATTTT. Translated: CATSRGVQNQPQHF.

This clonotype was counted ten times or more. The chain has TRBV7-9 and TRBJ1-1; no reliable D call. The V gene lost 5 bases and the J gene lost 4 bases, with 14 bases spanning the gap. This CDR3 comprises 14 residues. CDR1 and CDR2 from the germline V gene are SEHNR and FQNEAQ (reference sequence). The CDR3 DNA reads TGTGCCAGCAGCCTTAAGGGCCCCGGCACTGAAGCTTTCTTT. This gives the protein CASSLKGPGTEAFF.

In its sample, this clonotype was seen a few times. This chain connects TRBV12-3 or TRBV12-4 to TRBJ2-2; TRBD2 matches at 8 bases. V gave up 2 bases and J gave up 5 bases; unmatched junction bases: 4. The CDR3 runs 15 residues. The CDR3 DNA reads TGTGCCAGCAGTTTATTCGGGGGGGGGACCGGGGAGCTGTTTTTT. Protein: CASSLFGGGTGELFF.

This clonotype was picked up many times. This chain joins TRBV19 and TRBJ1-5; weak D call: TRBD1 (5 bases). The CDR3 has 14 amino acids. Germline V gene data show CDR1 as LNHDA and CDR2 as SQIVND (reference sequence). The V gene lost 9 bases and the J gene lost 0 bases, with 12 bases spanning the gap. This CDR3 reads CASKVGGSNQPQHF. The CDR3 coding sequence is TGTGCCAGCAAGGTGGGGGGTAGCAATCAGCCCCAGCATTTT. The full variable domain, its missing parts supplied by reference TRBV19 and TRBJ1-5, is DGGITQSPKYLFRKEGQNVTLSCEQNLNHDAMYWYRQDPGQGLRLIYYSQIVNDFQKGDIAEGYSVSREKKESFPLTVTSAQKNPTAFYLCASKVGGSNQPQHFGDGTRLSIL.

Remarks on this clonotype: A much bigger clone sits one base away, suggesting this may be a read error. The J gene is TRBJ2-5, the V gene TRBV2; D perhaps matches TRBD2 (5 bases). The V gene's germline CDR1 is SNHLY and CDR2 FYNNEI. The CDR3 loop spans 16 amino acids. The CDR3 reads CASRDLLEGRGETHYF. DNA for the CDR3: TGTGCCAGCAGAGACCTACTCGAAGGCCGGGGAGAGACCCATTACTTC. The full variable domain, its missing parts supplied by reference TRBV2 and TRBJ2-5, is EPEVTQTPSHQVTQMGQEVILRCVPISNHLYFYWYRQILGQKVEFLVSFYNNEISEKSEIFDDQFSVERPDGSNFTLKIRSTKLEDSAMYFCASRDLLEGRGETHYFGPGTRLLVL.

A word on this clonotype: A much larger clonotype is one base distant, so this may be a read error. The V and J genes are TRBV19 and TRBJ1-4, with D possibly being TRBD1 (5 bases). Per the germline V gene, CDR1 is LNHDA and CDR2 is SQIVND (reference sequence). CDR3 length: 11 residues. V was shortened by 11 bases and J by 12 bases, with 16 bases between the two germline ends. The CDR3 reads CAGDRPGELFF. DNA of the CDR3: TGTGCCGGTGACAGACCGGGGGAACTGTTTTTT.

This clonotype has a count of ten or more. V is TRBV11-2 and J is TRBJ2-5; D is possibly TRBD2 (6 bases). This CDR3 has 14 residues. Trimming stripped 1 base from V and 4 bases from J, with 10 bases between. Looked up from germline, CDR1 is SGHAT and CDR2 is FQNNGV. The CDR3 DNA reads TGTGCCAGCAGCTTAGGGAGGGTGGCAGAGACCCAGTACTTC. It specifies CASSLGRVAETQYF.

This clonotype was seen at least ten times. The CDR3 protein is CASSVRQGDEKLFF. CDR3 DNA: TGCGCCAGCAGTGTAAGGCAGGGGGATGAAAAACTGTTTTTT. This chain connects TRBV10-2 to TRBJ1-4; 7 nucleotides match TRBD1. The germline gives CDR1 WSHSY, CDR2 SAAADI. The CDR3 is 14 residues long. J lost 6 bases, V lost 4 bases, and 5 bases had no gene match.